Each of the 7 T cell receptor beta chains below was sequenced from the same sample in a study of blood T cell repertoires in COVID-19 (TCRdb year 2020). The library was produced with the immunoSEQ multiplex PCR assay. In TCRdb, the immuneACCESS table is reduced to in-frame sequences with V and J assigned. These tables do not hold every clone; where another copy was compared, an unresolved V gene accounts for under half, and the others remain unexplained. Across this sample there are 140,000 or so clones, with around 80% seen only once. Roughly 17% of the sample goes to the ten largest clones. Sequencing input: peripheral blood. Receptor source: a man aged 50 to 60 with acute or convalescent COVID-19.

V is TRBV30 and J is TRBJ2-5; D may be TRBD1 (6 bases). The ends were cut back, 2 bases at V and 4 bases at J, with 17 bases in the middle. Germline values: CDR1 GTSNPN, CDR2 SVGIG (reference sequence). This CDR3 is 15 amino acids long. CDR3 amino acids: CAWSSTQGIGETQYF. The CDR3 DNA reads TGTGCCTGGAGTTCGACCCAGGGGATAGGAGAGACCCAGTACTTC.

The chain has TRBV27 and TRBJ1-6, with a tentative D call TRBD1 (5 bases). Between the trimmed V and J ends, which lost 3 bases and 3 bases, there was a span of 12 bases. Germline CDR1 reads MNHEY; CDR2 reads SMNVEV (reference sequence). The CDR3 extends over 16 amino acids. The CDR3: CASSFLTTDYNSPLHF. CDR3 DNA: TGTGCCAGCAGTTTCTTGACGACAGACTATAATTCACCCCTCCACTTT.

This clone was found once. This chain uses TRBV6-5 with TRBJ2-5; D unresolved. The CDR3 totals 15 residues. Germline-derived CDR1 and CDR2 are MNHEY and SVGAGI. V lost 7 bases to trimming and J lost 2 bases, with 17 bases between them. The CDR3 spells CASTTIYSPQETQYF. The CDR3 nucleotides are TGTGCCAGCACCACAATCTACAGTCCACAAGAGACCCAGTACTTC.

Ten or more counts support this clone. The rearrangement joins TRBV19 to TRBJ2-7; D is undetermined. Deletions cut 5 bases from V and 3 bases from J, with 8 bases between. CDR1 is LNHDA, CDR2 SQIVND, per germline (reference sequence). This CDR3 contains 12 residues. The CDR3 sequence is CASSPGIYEQYF. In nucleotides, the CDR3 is TGTGCCAGTAGTCCTGGCATCTACGAGCAGTACTTC.

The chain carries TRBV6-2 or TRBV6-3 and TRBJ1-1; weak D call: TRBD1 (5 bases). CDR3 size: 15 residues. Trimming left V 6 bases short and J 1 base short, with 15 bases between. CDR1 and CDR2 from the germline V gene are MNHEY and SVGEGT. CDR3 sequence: CASSPSGGRNTEAFF. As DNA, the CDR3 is TGTGCCAGCAGCCCATCGGGGGGGAGGAACACTGAAGCTTTCTTT.

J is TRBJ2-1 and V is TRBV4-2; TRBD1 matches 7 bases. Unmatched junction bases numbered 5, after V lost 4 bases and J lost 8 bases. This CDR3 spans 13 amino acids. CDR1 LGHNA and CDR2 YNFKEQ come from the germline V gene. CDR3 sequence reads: CASSPRQGDEQFF. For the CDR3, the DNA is TGTGCCAGCAGCCCTCGACAGGGCGATGAGCAGTTCTTC.

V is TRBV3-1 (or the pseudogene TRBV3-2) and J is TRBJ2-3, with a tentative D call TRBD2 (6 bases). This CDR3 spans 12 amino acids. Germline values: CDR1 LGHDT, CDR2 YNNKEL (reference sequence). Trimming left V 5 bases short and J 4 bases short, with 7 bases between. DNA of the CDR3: TGTGCCAGCAGCGGAGGGGCAGATACGCAGTATTTT. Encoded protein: CASSGGADTQYF.